One TCR beta chain is described in this entry. Recruitment covered 20 to 25 US areas and drew participants whose ages spanned about 18 to 100 years. Cohort placement rested on clinical history that participants reported themselves. The assay was immunoSEQ multiplex PCR, and TCRdb's table has in-frame clones only and misses some. The data contain some 400,000 clones, more than 80% of them singletons. This specimen comes from a study of blood T cell repertoires in COVID-19. The V gene's germline CDR1 is SNHLY and CDR2 FYNNEI. The CDR3 consists of 14 residues. V lost 7 bases, J lost 0 bases, and 6 bases stayed unmatched.

This chain joins TRBV2 and TRBJ2-7; TRBD1 aligns across 7 bases. The sequence derives from a man aged 30 to 39 who had recovered from COVID-19. The sequencing sample was made of PBMCs or T cells enriched from blood (not recorded which). The CDR3 sequence: CASTGTALSYEQYF. CDR3 DNA sequence: TGTGCCAGCACCGGGACAGCTCTCTCCTACGAGCAGTACTTC.